The following is a T cell receptor beta chain sequence with its context. Being one base from a much bigger clone, this may be a read error. The V end was cut by 2 bases, the J end by 0 bases, with 4 bases between. This CDR3 contains 13 residues. Germline lookup yields CDR1 SGHVS and CDR2 FNYEAQ. The assay was immunoSEQ multiplex PCR, and TCRdb's table has in-frame clones only and misses some. In the table there are 30,000 to 40,000 clones, about 91% of which are singletons. The data were obtained in a study of T cell changes during pregnancy in multiple sclerosis. Sequenced here: CD4+ T cells from peripheral blood mononuclear cells, sampled in the third trimester of pregnancy. The clonotype originates from a female donor with multiple sclerosis, enrolled in a pregnancy study. The chain couples TRBV7-6 to TRBJ1-1; D unresolved. The CDR3 region is CASSLSVNTEAFF. DNA of the CDR3: TGTGCCAGCAGCTTATCAGTGAACACTGAAGCTTTCTTT.